The source of this T cell receptor (beta chain) is a study of cytomegalovirus exposure and HLA in healthy donors. Regarding the study as a whole: Within the 120 or so validation repertoires, first-cohort TCR clusters tended to co-occur, according to a later analysis. Reports indicated that the classifier achieved high specificity and sensitivity in diagnosing cytomegalovirus status.

The assay was immunoSEQ multiplex PCR, and TCRdb's table has in-frame clones only and misses some. The profile shows about 360,000 clones, 70% to 90% of them singletons. As for this clone: Antigen unknown.

Germline V CDR1 and CDR2: SNHLY, FYNNEI. V dropped 8 bases and J dropped 8; count of bases not matched to a gene: 12. The CDR3 has 14 amino acids. This clonotype originated in a woman aged 18-29 years in good health and CMV-seronegative. J is TRBJ2-1 and V is TRBV2, with 7 bases that match TRBD2. The specimen was PBMCs. Written as DNA, the CDR3 is TGTGCCAGCGTCCGTAGCGGGTTAAGCTATGAGCAGTTCTTC. This codes for CASVRSGLSYEQFF.